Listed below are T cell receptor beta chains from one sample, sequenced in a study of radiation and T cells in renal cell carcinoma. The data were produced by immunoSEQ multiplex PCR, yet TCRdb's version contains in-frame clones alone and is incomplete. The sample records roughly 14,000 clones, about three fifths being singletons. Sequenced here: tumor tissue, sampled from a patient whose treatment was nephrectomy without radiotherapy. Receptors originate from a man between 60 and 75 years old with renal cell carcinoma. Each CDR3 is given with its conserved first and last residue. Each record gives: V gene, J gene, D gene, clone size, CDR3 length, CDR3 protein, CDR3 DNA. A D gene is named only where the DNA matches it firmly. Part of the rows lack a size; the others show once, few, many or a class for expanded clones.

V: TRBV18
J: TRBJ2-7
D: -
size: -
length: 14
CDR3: CASSPGKGSFPQYF
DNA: TGTGCCAGCTCGCCCGGTAAGGGTTCCTTCCCGCAGTACTTC

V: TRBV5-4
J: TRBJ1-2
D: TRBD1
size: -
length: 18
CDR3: CASSQETPGQDKKNGYTF
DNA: TGCGCCAGCAGCCAAGAAACCCCGGGACAGGACAAAAAGAATGGCTACACCTTC

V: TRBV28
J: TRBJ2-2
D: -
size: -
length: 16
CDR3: CASSRILGGNTGELFF
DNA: TGTGCCAGCAGCCGTATCCTAGGGGGGAACACCGGGGAGCTGTTTTTT

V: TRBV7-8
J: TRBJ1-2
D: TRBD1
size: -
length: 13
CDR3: CASSQDRDRGYTF
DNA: TGTGCCAGCAGCCAGGACAGGGATCGTGGCTACACCTTC

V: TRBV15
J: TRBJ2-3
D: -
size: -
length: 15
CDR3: CATSRRDTPTDTQYF
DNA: TGTGCCACCAGCAGGAGGGACACCCCCACAGATACGCAGTATTTT

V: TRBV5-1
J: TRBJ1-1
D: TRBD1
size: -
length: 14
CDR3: CASSPGTANTEAFF
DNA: TGCGCCAGCAGCCCCGGGACAGCGAACACTGAAGCTTTCTTT

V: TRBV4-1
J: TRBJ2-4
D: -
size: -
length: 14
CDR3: CASSPGMAGNIQYF
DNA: TGCGCCAGCAGCCCCGGGATGGCAGGAAACATTCAGTACTTC

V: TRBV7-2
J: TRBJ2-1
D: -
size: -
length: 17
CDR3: CASSFFVGRGAGGEQFF
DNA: TGTGCCAGCAGCTTCTTTGTAGGCAGGGGAGCGGGTGGGGAGCAGTTCTTC

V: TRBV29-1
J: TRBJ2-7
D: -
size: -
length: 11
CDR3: CSVEEAYEQYF
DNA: TGCAGCGTTGAAGAGGCGTACGAGCAGTACTTC

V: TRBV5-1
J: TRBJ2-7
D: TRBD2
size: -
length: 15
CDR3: CASSFLAGGSYEQYF
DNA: TGCGCCAGCAGCTTCTTAGCGGGAGGGTCCTACGAGCAGTACTTC

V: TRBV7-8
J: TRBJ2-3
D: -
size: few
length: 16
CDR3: CASSPYSLGSTDTQYF
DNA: TGTGCCAGCAGCCCCTATAGTTTGGGATCCACAGATACGCAGTATTTT

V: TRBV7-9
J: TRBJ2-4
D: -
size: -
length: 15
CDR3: CASSELGGTKNIQYF
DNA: TGTGCCAGCAGCGAACTAGGAGGAACCAAAAACATTCAGTACTTC

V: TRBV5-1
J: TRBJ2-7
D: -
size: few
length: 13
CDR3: CASSAEVTYEQYF
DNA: TGCGCCAGCAGCGCCGAGGTAACCTACGAGCAGTACTTC

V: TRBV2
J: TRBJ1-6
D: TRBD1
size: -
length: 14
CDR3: CASSNRGYNSPLHF
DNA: TGTGCCAGCAGTAACAGGGGCTATAATTCACCCCTCCACTTT

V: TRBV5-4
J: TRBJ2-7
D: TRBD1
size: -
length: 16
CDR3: CASSLGTDRRTYEQYF
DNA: TGTGCCAGCAGCTTGGGGACGGACAGGAGAACCTACGAGCAGTACTTC

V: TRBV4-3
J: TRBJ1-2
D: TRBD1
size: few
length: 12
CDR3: CASTGQGDGYTF
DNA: TGCGCCAGCACAGGACAGGGCGATGGCTACACCTTC

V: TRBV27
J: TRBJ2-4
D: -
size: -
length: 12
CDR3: CAIGEAKNIQYF
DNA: TGTGCCATTGGAGAGGCCAAAAACATTCAGTACTTC

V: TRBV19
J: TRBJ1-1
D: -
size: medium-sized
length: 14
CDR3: CASTPVDMNTEAFF
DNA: TGTGCCAGTACACCGGTGGACATGAACACTGAAGCTTTCTTT

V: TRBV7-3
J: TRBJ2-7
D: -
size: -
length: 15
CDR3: CASSSQGGVGYEQYF
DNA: TGTGCCAGCAGCTCCCAGGGGGGAGTAGGCTACGAGCAGTACTTC

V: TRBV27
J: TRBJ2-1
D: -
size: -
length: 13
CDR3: CASSLVRGTEQFF
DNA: TGTGCCAGCAGTTTAGTTAGAGGGACTGAGCAGTTCTTC

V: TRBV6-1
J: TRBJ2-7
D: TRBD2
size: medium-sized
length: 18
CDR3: CASSEIAGSGRSRGEQYF
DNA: TGTGCCAGCAGTGAAATTGCTGGTAGCGGGAGGTCACGTGGCGAGCAGTACTTC

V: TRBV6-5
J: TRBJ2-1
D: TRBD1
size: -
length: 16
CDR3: CASSSGRDSTYNEQFF
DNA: TGTGCCAGCAGTTCCGGCCGGGACAGTACCTACAATGAGCAGTTCTTC

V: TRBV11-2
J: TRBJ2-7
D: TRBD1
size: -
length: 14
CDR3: CASSLYRGSYEQYF
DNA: TGTGCCAGCAGCTTATACAGGGGTTCGTACGAGCAGTACTTC

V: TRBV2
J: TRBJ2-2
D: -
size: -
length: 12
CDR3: CASSETSGELFF
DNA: TGTGCCAGCAGTGAAACTAGCGGGGAGCTGTTTTTT

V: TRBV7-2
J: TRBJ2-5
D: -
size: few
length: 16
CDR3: CASSLGRRGTQETQYF
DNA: TGTGCCAGCAGCTTAGGACGGCGCGGGACCCAAGAGACCCAGTACTTC

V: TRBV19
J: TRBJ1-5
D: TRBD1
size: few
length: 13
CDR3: CASIGTGVEPQHF
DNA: TGTGCCAGTATAGGGACAGGGGTCGAGCCCCAGCATTTT

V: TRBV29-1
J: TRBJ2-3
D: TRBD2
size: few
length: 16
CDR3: CSVEGGLAERADTQYF
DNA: TGCAGCGTTGAGGGTGGACTAGCGGAGAGGGCAGATACGCAGTATTTT